The text below deals with one T cell receptor beta chain. The sample originates from a study of T cell repertoires in cytomegalovirus infection. Background on the study: Public TCR beta signatures marked donors with CMV infection and the matching HLA.

Each CDR3 protein gets one entry after TCRdb re-called the reads with MiXCR. Among a few hundred thousand distinct CDR3 sequences, 15% to 20% were seen once, and the ten largest hold about half. V was clipped by 1 base and J by 2 bases; unmatched bases: 5. This CDR3 is built from 14 residues. The V gene's germline CDR1 is DFQATT and CDR2 SNEGSKA (reference sequence). The sample taken for sequencing was CD8+ T cells from PBMCs. The TCR sequence derives from a human donor in good health (CMV status not recorded). Some clones in this sample may be carry-over from other donors' samples. This chain uses TRBV20-1 with TRBJ2-7; 7 positions agree with TRBD1. The CDR3 bases are TGCAGTGCTAGAGTAGGGACAGACCCCTACGAGCAGTACTTC. This codes for CSARVGTDPYEQYF.